The text below deals with one TCR beta chain. Its antigen remains unidentified. This record comes from a study of cytomegalovirus exposure and HLA in healthy donors. Clones were sequenced by immunoSEQ multiplex PCR, and TCRdb holds only the in-frame ones, with some missing. The sample lists some 210,000 clones; more than 75% were seen once. Overall study findings and caveats: A classifier reportedly called cytomegalovirus status with high sensitivity and specificity. Specificity of a few CMV-associated chains for CMV antigens was verified in vitro. Investigators reported 150 to 200 TCR beta chains as tied to cytomegalovirus.

Germline CDR1 LNHDA, CDR2 SQIVND (reference sequence). The CDR3 extends over 15 amino acids. Trimming removed 4 bases at V and 5 bases at J, with 17 bases between. The receptor was isolated from a woman aged 18-29 years in good health and CMV-seropositive. This rearrangement joins TRBV19 to TRBJ1-2; D is perhaps TRBD1 (5 bases). Sequencing was performed on PBMCs. CDR3 in DNA: TGTGCCAGTAGTACCCACTCGGGGGGAGCGTATGGCTACACCTTC. It encodes CASSTHSGGAYGYTF.